This is a list of T cell receptor beta chains from one sample in a study of cytomegalovirus exposure and HLA in healthy donors. Clones were sequenced by immunoSEQ multiplex PCR, and TCRdb holds only the in-frame ones, with some missing. This sample has some 140,000 clones, with roughly four fifths found just once. The sample taken for sequencing was PBMCs. The origin of the receptors is a woman aged 50 to 60 in good health and CMV-seropositive. Both conserved end residues are part of each CDR3. The D gene is left open where the match is weak. Rows give clone size only sometimes, using once, few, many, or a class for an expanded clone.

v_gene,j_gene,abundance,d_gene,CDR3aa,CDR3nt
TRBV6-5,TRBJ2-7,-,-,CASSARHRDYEQYF,TGTGCCAGCAGCGCCCGCCACAGGGACTACGAGCAGTACTTC
TRBV6-1,TRBJ1-2,-,-,CASSENRVGYTF,TGTGCCAGCAGTGAGAACAGGGTTGGCTACACCTTC
TRBV6-5,TRBJ2-2,-,TRBD1,CASRQQGADTGELFF,TGTGCCAGCAGGCAACAGGGGGCGGACACCGGGGAGCTGTTTTTT
TRBV6-1,TRBJ2-7,-,-,CASSRTPSSYEQYF,TGTGCCAGCAGTAGGACTCCTAGTTCCTACGAGCAGTACTTC
TRBV6-5,TRBJ1-1,-,TRBD1,CASLTPGQGDEAFF,TGTGCCAGCCTAACTCCGGGACAGGGCGATGAAGCTTTCTTT
TRBV9,TRBJ1-4,-,-,CASSAGQGGEKLFF,TGTGCCAGCAGCGCCGGACAAGGGGGAGAAAAACTGTTTTTT
TRBV7-7,TRBJ2-5,-,TRBD2,CASSPNGGAASYTQYF,TGTGCTAGCAGCCCGAACGGGGGGGCCGCGTCCTATACCCAGTACTTC
TRBV5-1,TRBJ2-1,-,TRBD2,CASSLARGGNEQFF,TGCGCCAGCAGCTTGGCCCGGGGGGGTAATGAGCAGTTCTTC
TRBV5-1,TRBJ1-1,-,-,CASSLTEDSPNTEAFF,TGCGCCAGCAGCCTGACCGAAGACAGCCCAAACACTGAAGCTTTCTTT
TRBV7-2,TRBJ1-5,-,TRBD1,CASSFGQGSNQPQHF,TGTGCCAGCAGCTTCGGACAGGGTAGCAATCAGCCCCAGCATTTT
TRBV30,TRBJ1-2,-,TRBD1,CASDLAGGGLGYTF,TGTGCCTCGGACCTCGCAGGGGGCGGGCTTGGCTACACCTTC
TRBV9,TRBJ2-5,-,TRBD2,CASSPFGTGGETQYF,TGTGCCAGCAGCCCCTTTGGGACGGGGGGGGAGACCCAGTACTTC
TRBV9,TRBJ2-2,once,-,CASSPRVPNTGELFF,TGTGCCAGCAGCCCCCGGGTCCCCAACACCGGGGAGCTGTTTTTT
TRBV5-1,TRBJ1-1,-,-,CASSLAQGHTEAFF,TGCGCCAGCAGCTTGGCACAGGGACACACTGAAGCTTTCTTT
TRBV5-1,TRBJ2-3,few,-,CASREGGEADTQYF,TGCGCCAGCAGGGAGGGTGGTGAAGCAGATACGCAGTATTTT
TRBV10-3,TRBJ2-3,-,TRBD1,CAISRDSSDTQYF,TGTGCCATCAGTAGGGACAGCTCAGATACGCAGTATTTT
TRBV4-1,TRBJ1-3,-,-,CASSQEELNSGNTIYF,TGCGCCAGCAGCCAAGAGGAGCTCAACTCTGGAAACACCATATATTTT
TRBV7-9,TRBJ2-3,-,TRBD1,CASSLALGGRAGTDTQYF,TGTGCCAGCAGCTTAGCGCTAGGGGGCCGGGCGGGCACAGATACGCAGTATTTT
TRBV10-3,TRBJ2-1,few,-,CAIRGTGHSGNEQFF,TGTGCCATCAGGGGTACGGGCCATTCGGGGAATGAGCAGTTCTTC
TRBV18,TRBJ1-2,-,TRBD1,CASSRDRGGYGYTF,TGTGCCAGCTCAAGGGACAGGGGTGGCTATGGCTACACCTTC
TRBV7-2,TRBJ1-5,-,TRBD1,CASSLGFGRGVQPQHF,TGTGCCAGCAGCTTAGGATTCGGCAGGGGGGTACAGCCCCAGCATTTT
TRBV19,TRBJ2-6,-,-,CASSTHRGANVLTF,TGTGCCAGTAGTACCCACAGGGGGGCCAACGTCCTGACTTTC
TRBV9,TRBJ1-6,-,-,CASSALSGSYNSPLHF,TGTGCCAGCAGCGCCTTGTCGGGCTCCTATAATTCACCCCTCCACTTT
TRBV9,TRBJ2-3,-,TRBD2,CASSMTSGRTDTQYF,TGTGCCAGCAGCATGACTAGCGGTCGCACAGATACGCAGTATTTT
TRBV25-1,TRBJ2-3,once,-,CASSEVERDTQYF,TGTGCCAGCAGTGAGGTAGAGCGAGATACGCAGTATTTT
TRBV27,TRBJ1-2,-,-,CASSLAVRGNYGYTF,TGTGCCAGCAGTTTAGCGGTCCGGGGGAACTATGGCTACACCTTC
TRBV7-6,TRBJ1-5,few,-,CASSSGTGNQPQHF,TGTGCCAGCAGCTCCGGGACTGGCAATCAGCCCCAGCATTTT
TRBV4-3,TRBJ1-2,-,-,CASSQRTAPADYGYTF,TGCGCCAGCAGCCAGAGGACAGCCCCGGCGGACTATGGCTACACCTTC
TRBV2,TRBJ1-6,-,-,CASRSDSAYNSPLHF,TGTGCCAGCAGGTCAGACAGTGCCTATAATTCACCCCTCCACTTT
TRBV18,TRBJ1-2,-,-,CASSLDRNYGYTF,TGTGCCAGCTCACTGGACAGAAACTATGGCTACACCTTC
TRBV7-9,TRBJ2-7,-,TRBD2,CASSLRHGGGSYEQYF,TGTGCCAGCAGCTTAAGGCATGGGGGGGGGTCCTACGAGCAGTACTTC
TRBV7-2,TRBJ2-3,once,-,CASTGGSGVSTDTQYF,TGTGCCAGCACCGGGGGATCGGGGGTTAGCACAGATACGCAGTATTTT
TRBV7-3,TRBJ1-1,-,-,CASSLWGGTEAFF,TGTGCCAGCAGCTTATGGGGGGGGACTGAAGCTTTCTTT
TRBV9,TRBJ2-2,-,-,CASSVNTLDNTGELFF,TGTGCCAGCAGCGTAAATACTCTAGATAACACCGGGGAGCTGTTTTTT
TRBV30,TRBJ1-4,-,TRBD1,CAWGRTGTGEKLFF,TGTGCCTGGGGGAGGACAGGGACGGGTGAAAAACTGTTTTTT
TRBV6-5,TRBJ2-3,-,-,CASGSRLGASTDTQYF,TGTGCCAGCGGTTCCCGGCTAGGGGCGAGCACAGATACGCAGTATTTT
TRBV6-1,TRBJ2-5,-,-,CASSLITETQETQYF,TGTGCCAGCAGCCTTATAACAGAGACGCAAGAGACCCAGTACTTC
TRBV7-9,TRBJ1-2,-,-,CASSLAWQATNYGYTF,TGTGCCAGCAGCTTAGCGTGGCAGGCCACTAACTATGGCTACACCTTC
TRBV2,TRBJ2-5,-,TRBD2,CASSESGGVWAQYF,TGTGCCAGCAGTGAGAGCGGGGGAGTCTGGGCCCAGTACTTC
TRBV7-9,TRBJ2-3,-,-,CASSLDFEADTQYF,TGTGCCAGCAGCTTAGATTTTGAGGCAGATACGCAGTATTTT
TRBV29-1,TRBJ1-2,-,-,CSVVLGNGYTF,TGCAGCGTTGTGCTAGGAAACGGCTACACCTTC
TRBV6-5,TRBJ1-1,-,TRBD1,CASSAWTGNTEAFF,TGTGCCAGCAGTGCCTGGACAGGGAACACTGAAGCTTTCTTT
TRBV28,TRBJ2-7,-,TRBD2,CASSSGRAGGLEQYF,TGTGCCAGCAGTTCCGGTCGAGCGGGGGGGCTGGAGCAGTACTTC
TRBV27,TRBJ1-2,-,TRBD1,CASSLSPRQGGYTF,TGTGCCAGCAGTTTATCCCCCCGACAGGGGGGCTACACCTTC
TRBV9,TRBJ2-3,-,TRBD2,CASSVRLASTDTQYF,TGTGCCAGCAGCGTACGACTAGCCAGCACAGATACGCAGTATTTT
TRBV5-6,TRBJ2-5,-,TRBD2,CASSLADWRGVQETQYF,TGTGCCAGCAGCTTAGCCGACTGGCGGGGGGTTCAAGAGACCCAGTACTTC
TRBV14,TRBJ1-2,-,-,CASSQVRQATNYGYTF,TGTGCCAGCAGCCAAGTTAGACAGGCCACTAACTATGGCTACACCTTC
TRBV5-1,TRBJ2-7,-,TRBD1,CASSPGTGGYEQYF,TGCGCCAGCAGCCCAGGGACAGGGGGTTACGAGCAGTACTTC
TRBV5-1,TRBJ2-2,-,-,CASSSGAYRNTGELFF,TGCGCCAGCAGCTCAGGGGCTTACAGAAACACCGGGGAGCTGTTTTTT
TRBV5-6,TRBJ1-1,-,TRBD1,CASSPETGILTEAFF,TGTGCCAGCAGCCCGGAGACAGGGATCCTCACTGAAGCTTTCTTT
TRBV4-1,TRBJ2-7,once,TRBD2,CASSRLAVSYEQYF,TGCGCCAGCAGCCGGCTAGCGGTCTCCTACGAGCAGTACTTC